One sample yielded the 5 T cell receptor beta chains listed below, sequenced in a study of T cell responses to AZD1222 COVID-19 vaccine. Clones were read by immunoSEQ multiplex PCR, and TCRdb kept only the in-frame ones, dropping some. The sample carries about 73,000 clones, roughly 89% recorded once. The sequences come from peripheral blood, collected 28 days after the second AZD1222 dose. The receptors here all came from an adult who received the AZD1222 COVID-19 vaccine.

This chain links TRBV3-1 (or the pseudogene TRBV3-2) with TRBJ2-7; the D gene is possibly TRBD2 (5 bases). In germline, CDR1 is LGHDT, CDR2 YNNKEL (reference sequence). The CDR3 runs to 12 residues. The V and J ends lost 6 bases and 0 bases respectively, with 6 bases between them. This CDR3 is CASRGSSYEQYF. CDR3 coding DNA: TGTGCCAGCAGGGGGAGCTCCTACGAGCAGTACTTC.

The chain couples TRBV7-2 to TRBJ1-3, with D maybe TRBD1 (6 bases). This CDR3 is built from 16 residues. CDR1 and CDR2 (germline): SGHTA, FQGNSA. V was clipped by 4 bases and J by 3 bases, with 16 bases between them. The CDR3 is CASSSPPGADGNTIYF. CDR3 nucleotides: TGTGCCAGCAGCTCCCCTCCGGGGGCGGATGGAAACACCATATATTTT.

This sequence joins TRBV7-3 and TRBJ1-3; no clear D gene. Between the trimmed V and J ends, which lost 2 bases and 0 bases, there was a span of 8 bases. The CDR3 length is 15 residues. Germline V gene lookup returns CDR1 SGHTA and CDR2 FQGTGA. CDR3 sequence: CASSLDFGSGNTIYF. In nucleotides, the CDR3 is TGTGCCAGCAGCTTAGACTTCGGCTCTGGAAACACCATATATTTT.

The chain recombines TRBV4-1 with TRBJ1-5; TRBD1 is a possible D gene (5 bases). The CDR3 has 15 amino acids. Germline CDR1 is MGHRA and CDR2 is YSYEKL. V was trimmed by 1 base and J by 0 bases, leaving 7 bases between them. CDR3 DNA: TGCGCCAGCAGCCAAGGACAGTCTAGCAATCAGCCCCAGCATTTT. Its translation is CASSQGQSSNQPQHF.

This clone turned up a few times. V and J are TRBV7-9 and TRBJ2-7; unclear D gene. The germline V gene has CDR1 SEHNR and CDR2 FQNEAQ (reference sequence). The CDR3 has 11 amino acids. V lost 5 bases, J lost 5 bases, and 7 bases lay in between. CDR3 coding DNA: TGTGCCAGCAGCGCGCTGGACGAGCAGTACTTC. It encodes CASSALDEQYF.